This TCR beta chain was observed in a study of human T cells and chemical hapten exposure. Noted time point: pre-sensitization, week 0. Specified treatment: therapeutic diphenylcyclopropenone sensitization with weekly scalp DPC. TCRdb re-derived calls from the RACE reads in MiXCR, one entry per CDR3 protein. In the table there are approximately 77,000 distinct CDR3 sequences, around 13% of which are singletons. The V end lost 1 base, the J end lost 9 bases, and 16 bases lay between the germline ends. Germline V gives CDR1 SQVTM, CDR2 ANQGSEA. The CDR3 has 14 amino acids. The origin of this receptor is a woman between 45 and 65 years old with alopecia areata. Some clones in this sample may be carry-over from other donors' samples. The material sequenced was whole blood, taken in connection with sensitization to the hapten diphenylcyclopropenone (DPC). The chain has TRBV29-1 and TRBJ2-1, with a possible D match to TRBD1 (5 bases). As DNA, the CDR3 is TGCAGCGTTGAAGCACAGGTTACCACGCCTGAGCAGTTCTTC. It is translated as CSVEAQVTTPEQFF.